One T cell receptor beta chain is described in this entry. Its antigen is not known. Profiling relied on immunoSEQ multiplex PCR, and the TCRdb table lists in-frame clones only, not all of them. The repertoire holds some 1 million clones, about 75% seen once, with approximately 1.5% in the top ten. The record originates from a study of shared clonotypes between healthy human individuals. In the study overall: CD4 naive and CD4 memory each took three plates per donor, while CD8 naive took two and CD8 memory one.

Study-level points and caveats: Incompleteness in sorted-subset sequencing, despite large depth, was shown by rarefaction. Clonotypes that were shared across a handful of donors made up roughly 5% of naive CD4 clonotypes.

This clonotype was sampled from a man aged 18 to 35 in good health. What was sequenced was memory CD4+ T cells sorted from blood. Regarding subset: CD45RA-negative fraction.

CDR3 nucleotide sequence: TGTGCCAGCAGCACCCCTGGGGACCACCCGGAGACCCAGTACTTC. As protein: CASSTPGDHPETQYF. The chain has TRBV9 and TRBJ2-5; D is tentatively TRBD1 or TRBD2 (5 bases each). The germline V gene has CDR1 SGDLS and CDR2 YYNGEE. The CDR3 spans 15 residues. Trimming left V 4 bases short and J 5 bases short, with 18 bases between. Looking up the rest from reference TRBV9 and TRBJ2-5 gives the full variable domain: DSGVTQTPKHLITATGQRVTLRCSPRSGDLSVYWYQQSLDQGLQFLIQYYNGEERAKGNILERFSAQQFPDLHSELNLSSLELGDSALYFCASSTPGDHPETQYFGPGTRLLVL.